Following are 5 T cell receptor beta chains from one sample sequenced in a study of read filtering for tumor transcriptome and immune sequencing. Molecular barcoded adaptors covering alpha/delta and beta/gamma chains were used on roughly 370 ng RNA. MiXCR, applied by TCRdb to the reads, yields one record per CDR3 protein. The sample includes 48,000 or so distinct CDR3 sequences, roughly 19% of them seen just once. Sequencing was carried out using a population of CD138-negative cells sorted from bone marrow. These receptors originate from a donor aged 40 or older with multiple myeloma.

This clonotype was counted a few times. This chain uses TRBV5-6 with TRBJ1-5; unclear D gene. CDR1 and CDR2 (germline): SGHDT, YYEEEE. Deletions cut 2 bases from V and 3 bases from J, with 12 bases between. The CDR3 is made up of 15 amino acids. In DNA, the CDR3 is TGTGCCAGCAGCTTAGGACCACGTCTCAATCAGCCCCAGCATTTT. This encodes CASSLGPRLNQPQHF.

This clonotype was recorded many times. CDR3 in amino acids: CASSPASGGDTQYF. In nucleotides, the CDR3 is TGTGCCAGCAGTCCCGCCTCAGGAGGAGATACGCAGTATTTT. The V call is TRBV28, the J call TRBJ2-3, with D possibly matching TRBD2 (5 bases). V was pared by 5 bases and J by 5 bases, with 14 bases between. This CDR3 is built from 14 residues. Looked up from germline, CDR1 is MDHEN and CDR2 is SYDVKM.

As concerns this clonotype: A junction boundary mismatches the germline segment, possibly from a read error. The chain employs TRBV6-1 and TRBJ1-5; D gene uncertain. The CDR3 runs 14 residues. The germline CDR1 and CDR2 sequences are MNHNS and SASEGT. CDR3 amino acids: CASSRDGSNHPQHF. The DNA for the CDR3 is TGTGCCAGTAGTAGAGATGGTAGCAATCACCCCCAGCATTTT.

This clonotype was picked up many times. The chain employs TRBV19 and TRBJ2-5; D ambiguous. Germline CDR1 LNHDA, CDR2 SQIVND (reference sequence). CDR3 length equals 12 residues. V was shortened by 3 bases and J by 0 bases, with 2 bases between the two germline ends. The chain's CDR3 is CASSMHQETQYF. The CDR3 DNA is TGTGCCAGTAGTATGCACCAAGAGACCCAGTACTTC.

This clonotype has ten or more counts. The genes are TRBV20-1 and TRBJ2-1; D uncertain. Germline assignment: CDR1 DFQATT and CDR2 SNEGSKA (reference sequence). The CDR3 has 13 residues. The V gene lost 6 bases and the J gene lost 0 bases, with 9 bases spanning the gap. CDR3 protein: CSAYPPSYNEQFF. The CDR3 DNA follows: TGCAGTGCCTACCCCCCCTCCTACAATGAGCAGTTCTTC.